Given below is one T cell receptor (beta chain) in context. Seattle participants joined during active infection and were tracked over time. The data were obtained in a study of blood T cell repertoires in COVID-19. Study as a whole: The United States, Italy and Spain supplied acute and convalescent COVID-19 samples. From T cells, B-cell-depleted T cells, or PBMCs came the material, which was cDNA or gDNA.

The CDR3 is 14 residues long. The V gene's germline CDR1 is SGHVS and CDR2 FQNEAQ. V lost 5 bases and J lost 4; bases outside the gene matches: 5. Authors' methods: How many nucleated cells were present was estimated from reference gene primer amplification. Only in-frame clones appear in the TCRdb table, and some are missing; sequencing was by immunoSEQ multiplex PCR. V, J and clone size are taken as reported in that table, and D and trimming were inferred from the DNA itself. In the table there are over 120,000 clones, 70% to 80% of which are singletons. The chain couples TRBV7-8 to TRBJ1-2, with 9 bases fitting TRBD1. Material: peripheral blood. The source of this sequence is a woman aged 65 to 85 with COVID-19, enrolled during active disease. CDR3 bases: TGTGCCAGCAGCGGGACAGGGACACTCTATGGCTACACCTTC. This gives the protein CASSGTGTLYGYTF.